The rows below give T cell receptor beta chains drawn from one sample of a study of hypomethylating agent response in myelodysplastic syndrome. Assay: immunoSEQ multiplex PCR; the TCRdb copy retains only in-frame clones and omits some. The sample has about 5,400 clones, less than 85% seen once. The sample in question was bone marrow, obtained before or after starting hypomethylating agent treatment for myelodysplastic syndrome (not recorded which). These receptors all stem from a human donor with myelodysplastic syndrome. Each CDR3 is given with its conserved first and last residue. A D gene is named only where the DNA matches it firmly. Clone size is not always given. Where it is, it says once, few, many or a class for expanded clones.

j_call | clone_size | d_call | v_call | cdr3_aa | cdr3_nt
TRBJ1-5 | NA | TRBD1 | TRBV23-1 | CASSLYRGYSNQPQHF | TGCGCCAGCAGTCTCTACAGGGGCTATAGCAATCAGCCCCAGCATTTT
TRBJ2-3 | NA | TRBD1 | TRBV28 | CASSPRGLSLDTQYF | TGTGCCAGCAGCCCCAGGGGGCTAAGTTTAGATACGCAGTATTTT
TRBJ2-1 | NA | NA | TRBV13 | CASSSLIRLNEQFF | TGTGCCAGCAGCTCCCTTATCCGTCTCAATGAGCAGTTCTTC
TRBJ2-1 | NA | TRBD2 | TRBV6-5 | CASSPIAGGDNEQFF | TGTGCCAGCAGTCCCATAGCGGGGGGGGACAATGAGCAGTTCTTC
TRBJ2-7 | NA | NA | TRBV7-2 | CASSLDRVSYEQYF | TGTGCCAGCAGCTTAGACAGGGTTTCCTACGAGCAGTACTTC
TRBJ2-6 | NA | TRBD2 | TRBV11-2 | CASWGSGGLSSGANVLTF | TGTGCCAGCTGGGGATCGGGGGGTTTAAGCTCTGGGGCCAACGTCCTGACTTTC
TRBJ1-6 | NA | NA | TRBV4-1 | CASSRLQNNSPLHF | TGCGCCAGCAGCCGACTCCAGAATAATTCACCCCTCCACTTT
TRBJ1-5 | NA | NA | TRBV7-6 | CASSLNTGGIPQHF | TGTGCCAGCAGCCTCAACACGGGGGGCATCCCCCAGCATTTT
TRBJ2-7 | NA | NA | TRBV10-3 | CAISGRGLYEQYF | TGTGCCATCAGCGGCAGGGGACTCTACGAGCAGTACTTC
TRBJ1-1 | NA | NA | TRBV18 | CASSPTSTRTEAFF | TGTGCCAGCTCACCTACGTCAACAAGGACTGAAGCTTTCTTT
TRBJ2-1 | once | TRBD2 | TRBV18 | CASSPPFRPSGILYNEQFF | TGTGCCAGCTCACCACCGTTCAGGCCTAGCGGGATACTCTACAATGAGCAGTTCTTC
TRBJ2-3 | NA | NA | TRBV5-4 | CASSPGGITDTQYF | TGTGCCAGCAGCCCCGGCGGAATCACAGATACGCAGTATTTT
TRBJ2-5 | NA | NA | TRBV11-2 | CASSFGGRQGSVKETQYF | TGTGCCAGCAGCTTTGGGGGGAGACAGGGTTCGGTGAAAGAGACCCAGTACTTC
TRBJ2-7 | NA | NA | TRBV7-9 | CASSLRTESYEQYF | TGTGCCAGCAGCTTACGGACGGAGTCCTACGAGCAGTACTTC
TRBJ2-3 | NA | NA | TRBV13 | CASSILGTDTQYF | TGTGCCAGCAGCATTCTGGGAACAGATACGCAGTATTTT
TRBJ2-7 | NA | NA | TRBV6-5 | CASRGRTGSYEQYF | TGTGCCAGCAGAGGACGGACGGGCTCCTACGAGCAGTACTTC
TRBJ2-5 | NA | TRBD2 | TRBV5-4 | CASSILREGETQYF | TGTGCCAGCAGCATCTTGAGGGAGGGAGAGACCCAGTACTTC
TRBJ2-5 | NA | NA | TRBV5-8 | CASSLARTEIQETQYF | TGTGCCAGCAGCTTGGCTCGCACAGAAATACAAGAGACCCAGTACTTC
TRBJ1-2 | NA | NA | TRBV7-9 | CASSLARYPYGYTF | TGTGCCAGCAGCTTAGCCAGGTACCCCTATGGCTACACCTTC
TRBJ1-6 | NA | NA | TRBV5-6 | CASSLGRLSSYNSPLHF | TGTGCCAGCAGCTTGGGGCGGTTGAGCTCCTATAATTCACCCCTCCACTTT
TRBJ2-3 | hyperexpanded | NA | TRBV7-2 | CASSSDYPHYTDTQYF | TGTGCCAGCAGCTCGGACTATCCCCACTACACAGATACGCAGTATTTT
TRBJ1-1 | NA | NA | TRBV28 | CASLPGTLNTEAFF | TGTGCCAGTTTACCCGGGACTTTGAACACTGAAGCTTTCTTT
TRBJ1-1 | NA | TRBD1 | TRBV10-3 | CAIRGQGGALNTEAFF | TGTGCCATCAGGGGACAGGGGGGCGCCTTGAACACTGAAGCTTTCTTT
TRBJ1-1 | NA | TRBD1 | TRBV11-2 | CASSFQGAEVEAFF | TGTGCCAGCAGCTTCCAGGGGGCGGAGGTTGAAGCTTTCTTT
TRBJ1-4 | NA | TRBD1 | TRBV7-2 | CASSPDRGNEKLFF | TGTGCCAGCAGTCCAGACAGGGGGAATGAAAAACTGTTTTTT
TRBJ1-6 | NA | NA | TRBV18 | CASSPSGALNSPLHF | TGTGCCAGCTCACCATCCGGGGCCTTAAATTCACCCCTCCACTTT
TRBJ1-4 | few | NA | TRBV18 | CASSPSSAGVDEKLFF | TGTGCCAGCTCACCCTCCTCGGCAGGGGTGGATGAAAAACTGTTTTTT
TRBJ2-7 | NA | NA | TRBV6-5 | CASRPQGREQYF | TGTGCCAGCAGGCCTCAGGGTCGGGAGCAGTACTTC
TRBJ1-1 | NA | TRBD1 | TRBV10-3 | CASQGGRNTEAFF | TGTGCCTCCCAGGGGGGCAGGAACACTGAAGCTTTCTTT
TRBJ2-5 | NA | NA | TRBV30 | CAWMLGGGGRETQYF | TGTGCCTGGATGTTGGGGGGAGGAGGAAGGGAGACCCAGTACTTC
TRBJ1-1 | NA | NA | TRBV2 | CASSILDEAFF | TGTGCCAGCAGTATATTGGATGAAGCTTTCTTT
TRBJ2-7 | once | NA | TRBV2 | CASSEEPQYYEQYF | TGTGCCAGCAGTGAGGAGCCACAATACTACGAGCAGTACTTC
TRBJ1-1 | NA | NA | TRBV7-9 | CASSYPGENTEAFF | TGTGCCAGCAGTTACCCGGGGGAGAACACTGAAGCTTTCTTT
TRBJ2-7 | NA | TRBD1 | TRBV11-2 | CASSLGQVGYEQYF | TGTGCCAGCAGCCTGGGACAGGTGGGCTACGAGCAGTACTTC
TRBJ2-7 | NA | TRBD2 | TRBV5-1 | CASSLVGGGFDEQYF | TGCGCCAGCAGCTTGGTCGGGGGGGGGTTCGACGAGCAGTACTTC
TRBJ2-1 | few | TRBD2 | TRBV5-1 | CASSFWGGSDVFF | TGCGCCAGCAGCTTCTGGGGGGGTTCCGACGTGTTCTTC
TRBJ1-1 | few | NA | TRBV7-6 | CASSLEGTLNTEAFF | TGTGCCAGCAGCTTAGAGGGCACTTTGAACACTGAAGCTTTCTTT
TRBJ2-5 | NA | NA | TRBV11-3 | CASSAGSGTEYQETQYF | TGTGCCAGCAGCGCCGGTTCGGGCACAGAGTACCAAGAGACCCAGTACTTC
TRBJ1-1 | NA | TRBD1 | TRBV2 | CASNRGYTEAFF | TGTGCCAGCAACAGGGGGTACACTGAAGCTTTCTTT
TRBJ1-2 | NA | TRBD1 | TRBV6-5 | CASSYSTGDNYGYTF | TGTGCCAGCAGTTACTCGACAGGGGATAACTATGGCTACACCTTC
TRBJ2-1 | NA | NA | TRBV2 | CASSARAGAYNEQFF | TGTGCCAGCAGCGCACGTGCGGGGGCTTACAATGAGCAGTTCTTC
TRBJ2-1 | NA | TRBD1 | TRBV4-1 | CASSPLGGTGMNEQFF | TGCGCCAGCAGCCCTTTGGGTGGGACAGGGATGAATGAGCAGTTCTTC
TRBJ2-7 | NA | NA | TRBV5-5 | CASSPEAGRPYEQYF | TGTGCCAGCAGCCCCGAGGCTGGGCGGCCCTACGAGCAGTACTTC
TRBJ2-3 | NA | NA | TRBV25-1 | CASSAGWDPITDTQYF | TGTGCCAGCAGTGCCGGATGGGACCCTATCACAGATACGCAGTATTTT
TRBJ1-3 | NA | TRBD1 | TRBV19 | CASSTGQGAGNTIYF | TGTGCCAGTAGTACGGGACAGGGGGCTGGAAACACCATATATTTT
TRBJ2-6 | NA | NA | TRBV9 | CASSERGIGTGANVLTF | TGTGCCAGCAGCGAGAGGGGAATTGGAACTGGGGCCAACGTCCTGACTTTC